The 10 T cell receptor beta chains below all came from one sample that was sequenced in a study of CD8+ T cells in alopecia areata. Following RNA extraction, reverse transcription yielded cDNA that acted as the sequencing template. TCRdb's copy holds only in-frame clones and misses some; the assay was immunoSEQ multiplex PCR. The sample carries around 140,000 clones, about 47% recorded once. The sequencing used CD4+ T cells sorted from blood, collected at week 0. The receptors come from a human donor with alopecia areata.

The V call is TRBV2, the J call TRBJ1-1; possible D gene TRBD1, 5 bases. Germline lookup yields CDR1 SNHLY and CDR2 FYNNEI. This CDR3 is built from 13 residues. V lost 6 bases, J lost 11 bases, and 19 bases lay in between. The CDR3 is CASRLGTSPEAFF. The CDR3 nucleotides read TGTGCCAGCAGACTCGGGACCTCTCCCGAGGCTTTCTTT.

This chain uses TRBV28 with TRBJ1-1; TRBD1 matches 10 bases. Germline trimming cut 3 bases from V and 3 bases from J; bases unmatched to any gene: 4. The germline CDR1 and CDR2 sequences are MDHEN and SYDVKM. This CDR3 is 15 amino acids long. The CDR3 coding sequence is TGTGCCAGCAGTTTCCTGGGACAGGGGCACACTGAAGCTTTCTTT. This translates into CASSFLGQGHTEAFF.

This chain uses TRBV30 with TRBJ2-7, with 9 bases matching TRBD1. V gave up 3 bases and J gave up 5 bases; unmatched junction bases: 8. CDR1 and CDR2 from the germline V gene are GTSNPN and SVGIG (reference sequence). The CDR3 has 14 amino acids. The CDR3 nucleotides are TGTGCCTGGAGCGGGGACAGGGAGTGGAACGAGCAGTACTTC. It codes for CAWSGDREWNEQYF.

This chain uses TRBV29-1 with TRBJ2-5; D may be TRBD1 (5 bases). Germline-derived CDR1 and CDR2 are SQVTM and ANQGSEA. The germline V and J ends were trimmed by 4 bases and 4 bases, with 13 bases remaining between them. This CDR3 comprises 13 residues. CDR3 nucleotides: TGCAGCGTTGTTTGGCAGGGTGGAGAGACCCAGTACTTC. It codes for CSVVWQGGETQYF.

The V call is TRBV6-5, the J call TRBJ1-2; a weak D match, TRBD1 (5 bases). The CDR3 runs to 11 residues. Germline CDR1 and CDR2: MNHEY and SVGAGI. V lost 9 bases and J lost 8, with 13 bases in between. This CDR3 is CASGGKEGYTF. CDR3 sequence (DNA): TGTGCCAGTGGGGGGAAGGAAGGCTACACCTTC.

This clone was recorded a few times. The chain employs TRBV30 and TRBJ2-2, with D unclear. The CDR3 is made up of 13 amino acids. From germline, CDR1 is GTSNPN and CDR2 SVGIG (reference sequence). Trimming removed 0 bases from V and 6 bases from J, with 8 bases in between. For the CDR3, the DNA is TGTGCCTGGAGTGTTACTTCCCCCGGGGAGCTGTTTTTT. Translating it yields CAWSVTSPGELFF.

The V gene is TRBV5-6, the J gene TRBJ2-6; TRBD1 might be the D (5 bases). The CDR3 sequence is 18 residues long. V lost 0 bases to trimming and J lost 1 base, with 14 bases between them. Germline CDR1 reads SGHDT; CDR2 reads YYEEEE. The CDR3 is CASSLVGRAMSGANVLTF. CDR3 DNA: TGTGCCAGCAGCTTGGTCGGCAGGGCGATGTCTGGGGCCAACGTCCTGACTTTC.

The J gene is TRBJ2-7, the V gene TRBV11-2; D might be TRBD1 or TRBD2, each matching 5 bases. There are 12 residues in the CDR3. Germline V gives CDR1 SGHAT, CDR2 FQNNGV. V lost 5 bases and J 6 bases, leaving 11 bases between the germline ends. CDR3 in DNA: TGTGCCAGCAGCAACCCGGGGCCCGAGCAGTACTTC. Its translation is CASSNPGPEQYF.

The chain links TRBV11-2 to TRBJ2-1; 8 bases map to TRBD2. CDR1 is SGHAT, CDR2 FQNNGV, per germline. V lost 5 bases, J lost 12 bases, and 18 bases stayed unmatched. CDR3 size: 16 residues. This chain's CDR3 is CASSPRTSYSGLGQFF. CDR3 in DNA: TGTGCCAGCAGCCCCCGGACTAGCTATTCGGGTTTGGGGCAGTTCTTC.

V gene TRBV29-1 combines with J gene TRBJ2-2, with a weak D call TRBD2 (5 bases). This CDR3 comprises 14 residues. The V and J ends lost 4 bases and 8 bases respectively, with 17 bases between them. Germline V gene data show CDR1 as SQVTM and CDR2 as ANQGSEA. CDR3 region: CSVVGRASTGELFF. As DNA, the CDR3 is TGCAGCGTTGTAGGGCGGGCAAGCACGGGGGAGCTGTTTTTT.